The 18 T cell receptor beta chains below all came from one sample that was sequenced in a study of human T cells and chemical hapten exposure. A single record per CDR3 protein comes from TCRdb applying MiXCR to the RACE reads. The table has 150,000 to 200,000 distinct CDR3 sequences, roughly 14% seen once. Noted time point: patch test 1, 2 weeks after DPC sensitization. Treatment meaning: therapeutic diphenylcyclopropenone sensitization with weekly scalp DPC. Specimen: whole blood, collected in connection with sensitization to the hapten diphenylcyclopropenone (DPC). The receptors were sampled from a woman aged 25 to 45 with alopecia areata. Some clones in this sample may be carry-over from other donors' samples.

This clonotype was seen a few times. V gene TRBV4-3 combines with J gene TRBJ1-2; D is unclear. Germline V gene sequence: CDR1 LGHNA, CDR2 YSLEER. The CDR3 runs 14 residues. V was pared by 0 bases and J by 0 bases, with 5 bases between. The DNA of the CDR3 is TGCGCCAGCAGCCAAGACCATTCTAACTATGGCTACACCTTC. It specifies CASSQDHSNYGYTF.

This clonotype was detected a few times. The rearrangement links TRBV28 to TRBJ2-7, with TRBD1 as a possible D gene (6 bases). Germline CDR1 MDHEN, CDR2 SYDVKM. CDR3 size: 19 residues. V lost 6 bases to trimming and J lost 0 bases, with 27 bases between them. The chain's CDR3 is CASSPITGRASRSSYEQYF. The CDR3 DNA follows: TGTGCCAGCAGCCCGATTACAGGGCGGGCTAGCCGGAGCTCCTACGAGCAGTACTTC.

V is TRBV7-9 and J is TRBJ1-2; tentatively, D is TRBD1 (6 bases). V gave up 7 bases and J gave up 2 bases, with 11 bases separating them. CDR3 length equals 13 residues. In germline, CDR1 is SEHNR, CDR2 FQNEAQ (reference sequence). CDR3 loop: CASTQQGNYGYTF. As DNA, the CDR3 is TGTGCCAGCACTCAACAGGGAAACTATGGCTACACCTTC. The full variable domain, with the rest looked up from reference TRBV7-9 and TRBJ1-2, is DTGVSQNPRHKITKRGQNVTFRCDPISEHNRLYWYRQTLGQGPEFLTYFQNEAQLEKSRLLSDRFSAERPKGSFSTLEIQRTEQGDSAMYLCASTQQGNYGYTFGSGTRLTVV.

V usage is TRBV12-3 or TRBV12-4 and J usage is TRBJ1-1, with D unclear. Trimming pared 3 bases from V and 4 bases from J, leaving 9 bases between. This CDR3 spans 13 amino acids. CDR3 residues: CASSLGRPTEAFF. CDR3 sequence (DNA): TGTGCCAGCAGTTTGGGGAGGCCCACTGAAGCTTTCTTT.

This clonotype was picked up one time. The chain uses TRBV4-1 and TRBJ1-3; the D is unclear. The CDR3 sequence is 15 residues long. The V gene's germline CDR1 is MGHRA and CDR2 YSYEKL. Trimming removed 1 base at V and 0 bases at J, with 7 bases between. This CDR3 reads CASSQVLFSGNTIYF. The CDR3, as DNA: TGCGCCAGCAGCCAAGTCCTCTTCTCTGGAAACACCATATATTTT.

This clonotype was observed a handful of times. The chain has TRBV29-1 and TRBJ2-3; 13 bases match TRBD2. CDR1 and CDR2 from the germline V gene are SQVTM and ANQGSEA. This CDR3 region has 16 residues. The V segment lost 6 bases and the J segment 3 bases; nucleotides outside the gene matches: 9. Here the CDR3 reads CSVRKLAGGRTDTQYF. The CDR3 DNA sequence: TGCAGCGTGCGAAAACTAGCGGGAGGGAGGACAGATACGCAGTATTTT.

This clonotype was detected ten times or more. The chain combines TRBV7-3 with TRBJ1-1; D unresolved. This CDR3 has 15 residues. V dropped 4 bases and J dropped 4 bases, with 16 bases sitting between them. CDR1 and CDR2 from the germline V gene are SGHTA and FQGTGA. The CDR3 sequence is CASSSLGGFLTEAFF. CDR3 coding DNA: TGTGCCAGCAGCTCCCTGGGCGGGTTTCTCACTGAAGCTTTCTTT.

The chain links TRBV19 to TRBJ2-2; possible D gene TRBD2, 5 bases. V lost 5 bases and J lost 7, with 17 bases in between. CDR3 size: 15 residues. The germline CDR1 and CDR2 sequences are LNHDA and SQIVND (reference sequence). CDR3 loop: CASSPPLGGIGELFF. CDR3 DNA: TGTGCCAGTAGTCCCCCGCTAGGAGGTATCGGGGAGCTGTTTTTT.

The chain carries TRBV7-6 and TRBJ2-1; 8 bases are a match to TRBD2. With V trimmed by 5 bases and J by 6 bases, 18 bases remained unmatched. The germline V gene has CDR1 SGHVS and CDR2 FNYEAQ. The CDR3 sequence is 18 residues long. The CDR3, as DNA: TGTGCCAGCAGCGACGAACCGGCGGGCAGCGGGAGTTTCAATGAGCAGTTCTTC. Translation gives CASSDEPAGSGSFNEQFF.

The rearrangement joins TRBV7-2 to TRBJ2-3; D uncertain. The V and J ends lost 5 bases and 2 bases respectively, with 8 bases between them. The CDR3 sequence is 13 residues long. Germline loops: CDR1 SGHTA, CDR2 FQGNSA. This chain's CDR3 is CASSPSTTDTQYF. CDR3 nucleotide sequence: TGTGCCAGCAGCCCGAGTACCACAGATACGCAGTATTTT.

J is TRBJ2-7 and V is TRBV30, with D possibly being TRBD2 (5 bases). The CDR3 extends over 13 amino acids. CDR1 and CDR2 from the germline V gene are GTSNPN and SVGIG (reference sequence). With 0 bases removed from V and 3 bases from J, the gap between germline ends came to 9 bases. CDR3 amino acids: CAWSVGLNYEQYF. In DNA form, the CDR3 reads TGTGCCTGGAGTGTCGGACTGAACTACGAGCAGTACTTC.

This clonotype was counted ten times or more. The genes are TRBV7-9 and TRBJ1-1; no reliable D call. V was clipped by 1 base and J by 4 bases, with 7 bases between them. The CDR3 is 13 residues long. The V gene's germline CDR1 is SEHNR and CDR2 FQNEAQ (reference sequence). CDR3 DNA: TGTGCCAGCAGCTTAGAGGGCGGCACTGAAGCTTTCTTT. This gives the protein CASSLEGGTEAFF.

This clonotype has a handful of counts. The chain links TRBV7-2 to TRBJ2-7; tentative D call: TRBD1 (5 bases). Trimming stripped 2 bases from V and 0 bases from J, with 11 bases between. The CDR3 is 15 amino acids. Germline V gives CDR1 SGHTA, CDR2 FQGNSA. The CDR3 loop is CASSLWPGNSYEQYF. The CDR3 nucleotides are TGTGCCAGCAGCTTATGGCCAGGGAACTCCTACGAGCAGTACTTC.

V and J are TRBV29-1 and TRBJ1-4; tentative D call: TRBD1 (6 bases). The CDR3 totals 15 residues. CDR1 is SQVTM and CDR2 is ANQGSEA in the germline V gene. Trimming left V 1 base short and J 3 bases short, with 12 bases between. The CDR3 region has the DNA TGCAGCGTTGAAGCCTCCGGGACATCTAATGAAAAACTGTTTTTT. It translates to CSVEASGTSNEKLFF.

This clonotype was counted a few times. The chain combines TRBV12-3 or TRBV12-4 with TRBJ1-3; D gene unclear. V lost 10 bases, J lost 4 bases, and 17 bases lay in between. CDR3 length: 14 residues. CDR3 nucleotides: TGTGCCACTAAGTTGCAGTCTTCCGGAAACACCATATATTTT. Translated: CATKLQSSGNTIYF.

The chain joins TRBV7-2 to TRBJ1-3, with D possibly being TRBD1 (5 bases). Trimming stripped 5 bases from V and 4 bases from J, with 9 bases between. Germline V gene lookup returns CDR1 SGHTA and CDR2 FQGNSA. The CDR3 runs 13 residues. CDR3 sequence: CASSLGHGNTIYF. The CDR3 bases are TGTGCCAGCAGCCTAGGACACGGAAACACCATATATTTT.

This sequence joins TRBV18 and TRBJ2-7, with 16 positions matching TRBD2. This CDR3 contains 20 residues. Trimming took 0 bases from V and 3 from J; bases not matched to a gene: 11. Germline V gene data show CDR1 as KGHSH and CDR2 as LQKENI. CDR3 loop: CASSPPPGTSGGAPIYEQYF. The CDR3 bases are TGTGCCAGCTCACCACCCCCCGGGACTAGCGGGGGGGCTCCCATCTACGAGCAGTACTTC.

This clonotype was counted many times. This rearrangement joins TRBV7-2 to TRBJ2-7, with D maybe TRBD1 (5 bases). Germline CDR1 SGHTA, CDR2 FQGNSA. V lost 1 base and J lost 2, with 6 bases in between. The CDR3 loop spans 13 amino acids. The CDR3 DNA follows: TGTGCCAGCAGCTTAGGACAGCCCTACGAGCAGTACTTC. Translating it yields CASSLGQPYEQYF.